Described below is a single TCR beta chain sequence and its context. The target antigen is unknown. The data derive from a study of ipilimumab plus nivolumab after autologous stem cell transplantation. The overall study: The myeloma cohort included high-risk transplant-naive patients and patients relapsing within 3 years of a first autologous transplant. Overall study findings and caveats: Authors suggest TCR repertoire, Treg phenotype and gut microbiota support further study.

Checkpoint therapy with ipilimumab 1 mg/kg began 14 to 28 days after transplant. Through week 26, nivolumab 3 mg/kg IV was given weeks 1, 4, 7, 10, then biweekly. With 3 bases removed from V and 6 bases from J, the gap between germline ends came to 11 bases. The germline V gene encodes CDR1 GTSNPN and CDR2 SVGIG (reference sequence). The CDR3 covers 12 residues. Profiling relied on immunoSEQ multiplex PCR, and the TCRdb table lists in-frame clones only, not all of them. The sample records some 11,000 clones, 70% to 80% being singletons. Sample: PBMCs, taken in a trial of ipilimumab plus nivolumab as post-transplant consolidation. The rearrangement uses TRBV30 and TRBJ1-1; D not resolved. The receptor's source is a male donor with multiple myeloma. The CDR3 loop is CAWRSEWSEAFF. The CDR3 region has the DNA TGTGCCTGGAGATCCGAGTGGTCTGAAGCTTTCTTT. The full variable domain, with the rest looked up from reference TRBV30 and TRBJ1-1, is SQTIHQWPATLVQPVGSPLSLECTVEGTSNPNLYWYRQAAGRGLQLLFYSVGIGQISSEVPQNLSASRPQDRQFILSSKKLLLSDSGFYLCAWRSEWSEAFFGQGTRLTVV.